These 2 T cell receptor beta chains came from one sample sequenced in a study of blood T cell repertoires in COVID-19. TCRdb's copy holds only in-frame clones and misses some; the assay was immunoSEQ multiplex PCR. The repertoire consists of some 320,000 clones, with 70% to 90% occurring once and the leading ten covering approximately 6.6%. Material: peripheral blood. The origin of the receptors is a woman under 40 who had recovered from COVID-19.

The chain uses TRBV20-1 and TRBJ1-1; D is ambiguous. This CDR3 region has 15 residues. The V end was cut by 3 bases, the J end by 3 bases, with 17 bases between. CDR1 and CDR2 from the germline V gene are DFQATT and SNEGSKA (reference sequence). The CDR3 here is CSASGVTVSDTEAFF. CDR3 bases: TGCAGTGCTAGTGGTGTCACAGTGTCTGACACTGAAGCTTTCTTT.

The gene calls are TRBV7-6 and TRBJ2-2; D unclear. The V gene's germline CDR1 is SGHVS and CDR2 FNYEAQ. The CDR3 length is 11 residues. The V and J ends lost 5 bases and 5 bases respectively, with 3 bases between them. This CDR3 reads CASSQTGELFF. The CDR3 region has the DNA TGTGCCAGCAGCCAGACCGGGGAGCTGTTTTTT.